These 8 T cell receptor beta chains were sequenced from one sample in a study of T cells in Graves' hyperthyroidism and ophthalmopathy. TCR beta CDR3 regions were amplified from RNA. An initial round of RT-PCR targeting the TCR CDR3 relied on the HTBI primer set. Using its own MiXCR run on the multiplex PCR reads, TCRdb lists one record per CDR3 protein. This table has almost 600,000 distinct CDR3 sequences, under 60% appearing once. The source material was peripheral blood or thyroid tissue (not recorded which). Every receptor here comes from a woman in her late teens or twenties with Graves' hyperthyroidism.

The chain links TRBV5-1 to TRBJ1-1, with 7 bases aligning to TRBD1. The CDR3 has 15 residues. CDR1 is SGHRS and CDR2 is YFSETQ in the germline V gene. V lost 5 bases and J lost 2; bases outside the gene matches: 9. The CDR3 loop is CASREGTAFNTEAFF. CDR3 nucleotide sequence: TGCGCCAGCAGAGAGGGGACAGCCTTTAACACTGAAGCTTTCTTT.

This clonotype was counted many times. CDR3 amino acids: CASSFGASGRAKAHEQYF. In DNA, the CDR3 is TGTGCCAGCAGCTTCGGGGCTAGCGGGAGGGCCAAAGCACACGAGCAGTACTTC. The V and J genes are TRBV4-2 and TRBJ2-7; TRBD2 agrees at 12 bases. Germline values: CDR1 LGHNA, CDR2 YNFKEQ. V was pared by 5 bases and J by 5 bases, with 16 bases of the junction left unmatched. The CDR3 totals 18 residues.

The CDR3, as DNA: TGTGCCAGCAGGAGCGACAGGGATTCACCCCTCCACTTT. This gives the protein CASRSDRDSPLHF. The rearrangement links TRBV12-3 or TRBV12-4 to TRBJ1-6; 7 positions match TRBD1. After removal of 6 bases from V and 8 bases from J, the junction contained 4 bases not matched to a gene. The CDR3 runs 13 residues.

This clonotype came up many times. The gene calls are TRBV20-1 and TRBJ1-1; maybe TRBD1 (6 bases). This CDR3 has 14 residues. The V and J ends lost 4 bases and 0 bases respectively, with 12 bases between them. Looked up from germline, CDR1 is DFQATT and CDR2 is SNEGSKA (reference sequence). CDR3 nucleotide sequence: TGCAGTGCTATCCGGGGGGGCATGAACACTGAAGCTTTCTTT. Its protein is CSAIRGGMNTEAFF.

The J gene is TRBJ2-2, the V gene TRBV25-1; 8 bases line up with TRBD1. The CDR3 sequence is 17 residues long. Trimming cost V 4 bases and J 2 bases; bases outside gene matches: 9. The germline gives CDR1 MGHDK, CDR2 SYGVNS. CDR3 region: CASSGLDRGPNTGELFF. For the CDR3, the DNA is TGTGCCAGCAGTGGACTCGACAGGGGCCCTAACACCGGGGAGCTGTTTTTT.

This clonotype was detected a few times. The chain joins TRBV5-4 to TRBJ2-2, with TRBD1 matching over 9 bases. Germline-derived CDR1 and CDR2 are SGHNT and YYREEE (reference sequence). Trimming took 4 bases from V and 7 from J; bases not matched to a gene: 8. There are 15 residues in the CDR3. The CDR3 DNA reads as TGTGCCAGCAGCCTCGACAGGGGGTTGTACGGGGAGCTGTTTTTT. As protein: CASSLDRGLYGELFF.

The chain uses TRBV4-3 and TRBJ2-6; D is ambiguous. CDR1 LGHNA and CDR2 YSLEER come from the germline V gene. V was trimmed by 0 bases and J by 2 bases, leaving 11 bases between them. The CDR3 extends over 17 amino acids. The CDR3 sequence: CASSQDRVFTGANVLTF. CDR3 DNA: TGCGCCAGCAGCCAAGATAGGGTCTTCACTGGGGCCAACGTCCTGACTTTC.

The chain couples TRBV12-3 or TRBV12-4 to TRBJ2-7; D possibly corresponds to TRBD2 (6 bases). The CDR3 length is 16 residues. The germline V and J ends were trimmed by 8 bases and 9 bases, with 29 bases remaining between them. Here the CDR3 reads CASVYSGTAGRGTQYF. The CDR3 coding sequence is TGTGCCAGCGTCTACTCCGGGACTGCTGGTAGGGGTACGCAGTACTTC.